Described below is a single T cell receptor beta chain sequence and its context. This specimen comes from a study of T cells in Graves' hyperthyroidism and ophthalmopathy. Amplification of TCR beta CDR3 regions used RNA as the template. Initially, a first-round RT-PCR of the TCR CDR3 employed the HTBI primer set. TCRdb used MiXCR to reprocess the multiplex PCR reads, holding one entry per CDR3 protein. Altogether hundreds of thousands of distinct CDR3 sequences are present, about 20% being singletons, with the ten largest covering 45% to 50%. From germline, CDR1 is SGHVS and CDR2 FNYEAQ. With 8 bases clipped from V and 0 bases from J, the junction kept 6 bases outside the gene matches. The CDR3 covers 14 residues.

The V call is TRBV7-6, the J call TRBJ2-7; 8 positions match TRBD2. The specimen sequenced was blood. This TCR derives from a man in his forties with Graves' ophthalmopathy. The CDR3 here is CASHGGGPSYEQYF. DNA of the CDR3: TGTGCCAGCCACGGCGGGGGGCCCTCCTACGAGCAGTACTTC. Looking up the rest from reference TRBV7-6 and TRBJ2-7 gives the full variable domain: GAGVSQSPRYKVTKRGQDVALRCDPISGHVSLYWYRQALGQGPEFLTYFNYEAQQDKSGLPNDRFSAERPEGSISTLTIQRTEQRDSAMYRCASHGGGPSYEQYFGPGTRLTVT.